These 23 T cell receptor beta chains came from one sample sequenced in a study of T cell responses to AZD1222 COVID-19 vaccine. TCRdb keeps only in-frame clones here, not all; method: immunoSEQ multiplex PCR. This table has some 60,000 clones, 89% appearing once. Sequenced material: peripheral blood, taken 28 days after the second AZD1222 dose. The receptors were gathered from an adult who received the AZD1222 COVID-19 vaccine.

The gene calls are TRBV9 and TRBJ1-2; 9 positions agree with TRBD1. V shed 4 bases, J shed 7 bases, and the junction held 8 bases outside the gene matches. The CDR3 runs to 14 residues. CDR1 and CDR2 (germline): SGDLS, YYNGEE. The CDR3 nucleotides read TGTGCCAGCAGCATCTCGACAGGGGGTGGTGGCTACACCTTC. Protein: CASSISTGGGGYTF.

This clone was observed a few times. The chain uses TRBV10-3 and TRBJ2-3; D remains ambiguous. Trimming took off 4 bases at V and 6 bases at J, with 11 bases between the two ends. CDR1 and CDR2 from the germline V gene are ENHRY and SYGVKD. The CDR3 spans 13 residues. In nucleotides, the CDR3 is TGTGCCATCAGTGGGCCCGCGGCGGATACGCAGTATTTT. Translating gives CAISGPAADTQYF.

V and J are TRBV4-3 and TRBJ1-3; the match to TRBD1 covers 8 bases. This CDR3 has 15 residues. The ends lost 2 bases at V and 9 bases at J; junction bases unmatched: 9. Germline CDR1 LGHNA, CDR2 YSLEER. The CDR3 region has the DNA TGCGCCAGCAGCCAAACCGGGACAGGCCTCGGCACCATATATTTT. Translating it yields CASSQTGTGLGTIYF.

V is TRBV19 and J is TRBJ1-1; no definite D call. V lost 1 base to trimming and J lost 7 bases, with 13 bases between them. This CDR3 contains 14 residues. Germline values: CDR1 LNHDA, CDR2 SQIVND (reference sequence). The CDR3 DNA is TGTGCCAGTAGTATAGCCCGGTTCGAAAGTGAAGCTTTCTTT. Translation: CASSIARFESEAFF.

The chain is built from TRBV10-1 and TRBJ1-1; 8 bases are shared with TRBD1. In germline, CDR1 is WNHNN, CDR2 SYGVQD (reference sequence). This CDR3 region has 14 residues. V shed 6 bases, J shed 1 base, and the junction held 4 bases outside the gene matches. The CDR3 region is CASRGQGGNTEAFF. The CDR3 DNA reads TGCGCCAGCAGAGGACAGGGCGGGAACACTGAAGCTTTCTTT.

This chain uses TRBV6-1 with TRBJ1-2; possible D gene TRBD1, 5 bases. V was pared by 2 bases and J by 11 bases, with 12 bases between. The CDR3 sequence is 12 residues long. Per the germline V gene, CDR1 is MNHNS and CDR2 is SASEGT. This CDR3 reads CASSELRRGYTF. The CDR3 DNA reads as TGTGCCAGCAGTGAACTTCGAAGGGGTTACACCTTC.

This chain joins TRBV5-8 and TRBJ2-5; 12 bases are shared with TRBD1. The CDR3 is made up of 16 amino acids. V gave up 5 bases and J gave up 5 bases; unmatched junction bases: 10. The germline V gene encodes CDR1 SGHTS and CDR2 YDEGEE. The CDR3 protein is CASSKTGTGGPETQYF. CDR3 DNA: TGTGCCAGCAGTAAGACCGGGACAGGGGGCCCGGAGACCCAGTACTTC.

The chain joins TRBV11-2 to TRBJ2-4; the D gene is possibly TRBD2 (7 bases). The CDR3 loop spans 17 amino acids. Germline CDR1 reads SGHAT; CDR2 reads FQNNGV. The V end lost 5 bases, the J end lost 0 bases, and 17 bases lay between the germline ends. The DNA for the CDR3 is TGTGCCAGCAGCCCAGTAGGGGGGGGGCTAGCCAAAAACATTCAGTACTTC. Residues: CASSPVGGGLAKNIQYF.

This rearrangement joins TRBV19 to TRBJ1-1; D remains unclear. V lost 6 bases to trimming and J lost 1 base, with 6 bases between them. Germline V gene data show CDR1 as LNHDA and CDR2 as SQIVND (reference sequence). The CDR3 has 12 residues. In DNA form, the CDR3 reads TGTGCCAGTAGGCGGGGGAACACTGAAGCTTTCTTT. This codes for CASRRGNTEAFF.

The chain uses TRBV28 and TRBJ1-2; perhaps TRBD1 as D (5 bases). The CDR3 covers 14 residues. Germline V gives CDR1 MDHEN, CDR2 SYDVKM. Trimming shortened V by 6 bases and J by 0 bases, and 11 bases separated the two germline ends. The CDR3 protein is CASRTGTANYGYTF. The CDR3 nucleotides read TGTGCCAGCAGGACCGGGACGGCTAACTATGGCTACACCTTC.

This sequence joins TRBV18 and TRBJ1-4; 9 bases agree with TRBD1. J gave up 8 bases and V 2 bases, and 6 bases lay outside the gene matches. The CDR3 runs to 15 residues. The germline V gene has CDR1 KGHSH and CDR2 LQKENI. The CDR3 protein is CASSPVQGAGEKLFF. CDR3 nucleotide sequence: TGTGCCAGCTCACCAGTACAGGGGGCAGGGGAAAAACTGTTTTTT.

The chain is built from TRBV7-2 and TRBJ1-5; tentatively, D is TRBD1 (6 bases). CDR3 length: 16 residues. CDR1 is SGHTA, CDR2 FQGNSA, per germline. V lost 3 bases and J 0 bases, leaving 12 bases between the germline ends. The CDR3 region has the DNA TGTGCCAGCAGCTTTCTGGGGGCGAATAGCAATCAGCCCCAGCATTTT. Its translation is CASSFLGANSNQPQHF. Filled out from reference TRBV7-2 and TRBJ1-5, the complete variable domain reads GAGVSQSPSNKVTEKGKDVELRCDPISGHTALYWYRQSLGQGLEFLIYFQGNSAPDKSGLPSDRFSAERTGGSVSTLTIQRTQQEDSAVYLCASSFLGANSNQPQHFGDGTRLSIL.

The rearrangement uses TRBV19 and TRBJ1-2, with 7 bases lining up with TRBD1. This CDR3 contains 13 residues. Germline-derived CDR1 and CDR2 are LNHDA and SQIVND (reference sequence). J lost 4 bases, V lost 7 bases, and 6 bases had no gene match. CDR3 sequence (DNA): TGTGCCAGTAAATCGGGACAGCTCTATGGCTACACCTTC. As protein: CASKSGQLYGYTF.

This clone was detected once. The V call is TRBV11-2, the J call TRBJ1-1; D might be TRBD1 (5 bases). CDR1 and CDR2 from the germline V gene are SGHAT and FQNNGV. V was pared by 1 base and J by 3 bases, with 18 bases between. The CDR3 contains 17 residues. The DNA of the CDR3 is TGTGCCAGCAGCTTAGCGTTCAGTGGGGTAGGGGACACTGAAGCTTTCTTT. This sequence encodes CASSLAFSGVGDTEAFF.

The chain employs TRBV19 and TRBJ2-1, with 8 bases matching TRBD2. The CDR3 runs 16 residues. With V trimmed by 3 bases and J by 5 bases, 9 bases remained unmatched. Per germline, CDR1 LNHDA and CDR2 SQIVND (reference sequence). The CDR3 loop reads CASSILPGGLNNEQFF. The CDR3 DNA reads as TGTGCCAGTAGTATTCTCCCGGGGGGGCTTAACAATGAGCAGTTCTTC.

V and J are TRBV6-5 and TRBJ2-7; 9 nucleotides match TRBD1. This CDR3 contains 14 residues. The V segment lost 7 bases and the J segment 7 bases; nucleotides outside the gene matches: 11. The germline V gene has CDR1 MNHEY and CDR2 SVGAGI. The CDR3 nucleotides are TGTGCCAGCACCAAAGGACAGGGGCGAGGGGAGCAGTACTTC. Amino acids: CASTKGQGRGEQYF.

J is TRBJ1-4 and V is TRBV6-1, with unresolved D. Trimming shortened V by 2 bases and J by 6 bases, and 10 bases separated the two germline ends. Germline CDR1 reads MNHNS; CDR2 reads SASEGT. This CDR3 is 14 amino acids long. The DNA of the CDR3 is TGTGCCAGCAGTGAAAAGGCAGGAGATGAAAAACTGTTTTTT. This translates into CASSEKAGDEKLFF.

The chain links TRBV7-8 to TRBJ1-6; no clear D. Germline V lookup: CDR1 SGHVS, CDR2 FQNEAQ. This CDR3 is 14 amino acids long. V shed 6 bases and J shed 7 bases, with 13 bases lying between them. The CDR3 loop is CASRPALMNSPLHF. The CDR3 nucleotides are TGTGCCAGCAGGCCTGCCCTGATGAATTCACCCCTCCACTTT.

The gene calls are TRBV12-3 or TRBV12-4 and TRBJ1-1; a possible D gene is TRBD1 (5 bases). This CDR3 comprises 13 residues. Trimming shortened V by 3 bases and J by 2 bases, and 7 bases separated the two germline ends. In DNA, the CDR3 is TGTGCCAGCAGTTTGACAGTAAACACTGAAGCTTTCTTT. Protein sequence: CASSLTVNTEAFF.

The rearrangement uses TRBV29-1 and TRBJ2-5; no clear D gene. The CDR3 runs 9 residues. Trimming removed 3 bases from V and 7 bases from J, with 3 bases in between. Germline V gene lookup returns CDR1 SQVTM and CDR2 ANQGSEA. The CDR3, as DNA: TGCAGCGTTGACAGGACCCAGTACTTC. Protein: CSVDRTQYF.

The chain joins TRBV28 to TRBJ2-3; D remains ambiguous. Per germline, CDR1 MDHEN and CDR2 SYDVKM. CDR3 length: 14 amino acids. The germline V and J ends were trimmed by 6 bases and 0 bases, with 10 bases remaining between them. DNA of the CDR3: TGTGCCAGCAGAAAATCCACCAGCACAGATACGCAGTATTTT. This translates into CASRKSTSTDTQYF. The full variable domain, completed using reference TRBV28 and TRBJ2-3, is DVKVTQSSRYLVKRTGEKVFLECVQDMDHENMFWYRQDPGLGLRLIYFSYDVKMKEKGDIPEGYSVSREKKERFSLILESASTNQTSMYLCASRKSTSTDTQYFGPGTRLTVL.

The rearrangement links TRBV28 to TRBJ1-1; TRBD1 aligns across 7 bases. Losses at the gene ends were 3 bases for V and 0 bases for J; bases not matched to a gene: 4. The germline CDR1 and CDR2 sequences are MDHEN and SYDVKM. This CDR3 spans 15 amino acids. Here the CDR3 DNA reads TGTGCCAGCAGTTTCGACAGGGTCCTGAACACTGAAGCTTTCTTT. This codes for CASSFDRVLNTEAFF. Variable domain in full (rest from reference TRBV28 and TRBJ1-1): DVKVTQSSRYLVKRTGEKVFLECVQDMDHENMFWYRQDPGLGLRLIYFSYDVKMKEKGDIPEGYSVSREKKERFSLILESASTNQTSMYLCASSFDRVLNTEAFFGQGTRLTVV.

V usage is TRBV21-1 and J usage is TRBJ1-5; the table's TRBD1 call for D was not verified on the DNA. TRBV21-1 is labeled a pseudogene. The CDR3 has 18 amino acids. The CDR3 protein is CASSKALLGHLSNQPQHF. CDR3 in DNA: TGTGCCAGCAGCAAAGCGCTTCTGGGGCACCTTAGCAATCAGCCCCAGCATTTT.